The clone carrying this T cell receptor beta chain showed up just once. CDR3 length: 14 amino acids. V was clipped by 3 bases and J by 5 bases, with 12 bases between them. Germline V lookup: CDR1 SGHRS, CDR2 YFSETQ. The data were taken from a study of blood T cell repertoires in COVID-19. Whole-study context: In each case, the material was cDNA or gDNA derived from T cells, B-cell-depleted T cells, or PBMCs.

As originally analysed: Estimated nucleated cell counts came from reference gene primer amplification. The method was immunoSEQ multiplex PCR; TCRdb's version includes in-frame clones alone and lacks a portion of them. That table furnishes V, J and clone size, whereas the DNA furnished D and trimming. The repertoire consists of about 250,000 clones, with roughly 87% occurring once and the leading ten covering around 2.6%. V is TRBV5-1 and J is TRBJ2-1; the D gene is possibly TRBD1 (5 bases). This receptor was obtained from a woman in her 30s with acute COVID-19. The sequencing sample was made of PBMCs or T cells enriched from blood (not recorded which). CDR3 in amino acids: CASSSNTGNNEQFF. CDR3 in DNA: TGCGCCAGCAGCTCCAACACAGGTAACAATGAGCAGTTCTTC.